The next 24 T cell receptor beta chains were all read from a single sample in a study of vaccination effects on CD4 cells after COVID-19. The method was immunoSEQ multiplex PCR; TCRdb's version includes in-frame clones alone and lacks a portion of them. The sample carries around 20,000 clones, around 70% recorded once. Antigen-specific CD4+ T cell clonotypes were called by their expansion after viral peptide-pool culture in ViraFEST. Following culture for roughly 10 days, CD4+ T cells were isolated. For these receptors, no antigen is known. Sequenced here: CD4+ T cells from PBMCs cultured with HCoV-229E spike peptides, sampled before COVID-19 vaccination. Every receptor here comes from a human donor who received a COVID-19 vaccine.

The CDR3 coding sequence is TGTGCCAGCAGCTTAGCGGGGTCCTACGAGCAGTACTTC. It specifies CASSLAGSYEQYF. V and J are TRBV7-9 and TRBJ2-7, with D unclear. The length of the CDR3 is 13 residues. V was pared by 0 bases and J by 1 base, with 4 bases between. Germline V gene sequence: CDR1 SEHNR, CDR2 FQNEAQ (reference sequence).

This clone was counted a few times. The V call is TRBV29-1, the J call TRBJ2-2; D gene uncertain. The CDR3 runs to 12 residues. With 6 bases removed from V and 7 bases from J, the gap between germline ends came to 12 bases. CDR1 and CDR2 from the germline V gene are SQVTM and ANQGSEA. The CDR3 DNA sequence: TGCAGCGTAAGACCCCGTGGCGGGGAGCTGTTTTTT. Translating it yields CSVRPRGGELFF.

The V and J genes are TRBV12-2 and TRBJ1-6; the table's TRBD1 call for D was not verified on the DNA. TRBV12-2 is recorded as a pseudogene. CDR3 length: 20 amino acids. The CDR3 nucleotides are TGTGCAAGTCGCTTAACGAAGACGGGACACAGAAGCTCCTATAATTCACCCCTCCACTTT. It specifies CASRLTKTGHRSSYNSPLHF.

This sequence joins TRBV7-9 and TRBJ1-2, with D uncertain. There are 14 residues in the CDR3. Per germline, CDR1 SEHNR and CDR2 FQNEAQ (reference sequence). Trimming left V 1 base short and J 6 bases short, with 12 bases between. The CDR3 region has the DNA TGTGCCAGCAGCTTAGTTCCAGGAGCCCATGGCTACACCTTC. This codes for CASSLVPGAHGYTF.

The V call is TRBV6-4, the J call TRBJ1-5; D uncertain. The CDR3 is 13 residues long. Looked up from germline, CDR1 is MRHNA and CDR2 is SNTAGT. Trimming shortened V by 0 bases and J by 9 bases, and 9 bases separated the two germline ends. CDR3 coding DNA: TGTGCCAGCAGTGACTCGCAGGCAGGGCCCCAGCATTTT. It encodes CASSDSQAGPQHF.

V and J are TRBV23-1 and TRBJ1-1; D is ambiguous. TRBV23-1 is flagged as an ORF with uncertain function. V was shortened by 0 bases and J by 4 bases, with 15 bases between the two germline ends. The CDR3 is made up of 16 amino acids. Here the CDR3 DNA reads TGCGCCAGCAGTCAATCTTTAAGCGGGCGGGGCACTGAAGCTTTCTTT. Translation: CASSQSLSGRGTEAFF.

This sequence joins TRBV6-2 or TRBV6-3 and TRBJ1-6, with TRBD1 matching over 7 bases. This CDR3 contains 16 residues. J lost 10 bases, V lost 2 bases, and 11 bases had no gene match. Germline values: CDR1 MNHEY, CDR2 SVGEGT. The CDR3 spells CASSYPQGGLGSPLHF. The CDR3 nucleotides read TGTGCCAGCAGTTACCCCCAGGGGGGCCTGGGGTCACCCCTCCACTTT.

The chain is built from TRBV7-6 and TRBJ2-1; TRBD2 agrees at 9 bases. The junction had 8 bases not matched to a gene; V was cut back by 2 bases and J by 6 bases. The CDR3 is 16 residues long. In germline, CDR1 is SGHVS, CDR2 FNYEAQ. The CDR3 DNA is TGTGCCAGCAGCTTATCCGGGACTAGCCTCGTCAATGAGCAGTTCTTC. It specifies CASSLSGTSLVNEQFF.

This clone was counted between two and nine times. The genes are TRBV3-1 (or the pseudogene TRBV3-2) and TRBJ2-7; D unresolved. Trimming left V 3 bases short and J 0 bases short, with 6 bases between. This CDR3 spans 13 amino acids. In germline, CDR1 is LGHDT, CDR2 YNNKEL (reference sequence). This CDR3 reads CASSHFASYEQYF. The CDR3 DNA reads as TGTGCCAGCAGCCATTTCGCCTCCTACGAGCAGTACTTC.

The rearrangement uses TRBV5-4 and TRBJ2-7; 10 bases agree with TRBD1. Germline V CDR1 and CDR2: SGHNT, YYREEE (reference sequence). V shed 4 bases and J 3 bases; nucleotides not matched to a gene: 4. The CDR3 has 14 residues. DNA for the CDR3: TGTGCCAGCAGCAGGGGACAGGGGAGCTACGAGCAGTACTTC. Translating gives CASSRGQGSYEQYF.

This clone was counted between two and nine times. The V and J genes are TRBV12-5 and TRBJ1-1; no definite D call. The CDR3 covers 13 residues. CDR1 and CDR2 from the germline V gene are LGHNT and FRNRAP. The V end was cut by 7 bases, the J end by 5 bases, with 14 bases between. The CDR3 DNA reads as TGTGCTAGTGCTCTAGAGGAGGGTACTGAAGCTTTCTTT. Translating it yields CASALEEGTEAFF.

V usage is TRBV5-6 and J usage is TRBJ2-2; tentatively, D is TRBD1 (5 bases). Trimming pared 6 bases from V and 1 base from J, leaving 10 bases between. This CDR3 region has 14 residues. Germline values: CDR1 SGHDT, CDR2 YYEEEE. The CDR3 DNA follows: TGTGCCAGCAAGACAGATATGAACACCGGGGAGCTGTTTTTT. It codes for CASKTDMNTGELFF.

The chain joins TRBV19 to TRBJ2-1; TRBD1 matches 9 bases. Germline CDR1 reads LNHDA; CDR2 reads SQIVND (reference sequence). The CDR3 consists of 17 residues. V gave up 6 bases and J gave up 8 bases; unmatched junction bases: 17. The DNA of the CDR3 is TGTGCCAGTAGGCAACAGGGGGCCGGAGAATACCTCCATGAGCAGTTCTTC. This encodes CASRQQGAGEYLHEQFF.

The V and J genes are TRBV5-4 and TRBJ2-2, with D hard to call. Trimming took off 1 base at V and 5 bases at J, with 6 bases between the two ends. The CDR3 length is 13 residues. Per germline, CDR1 SGHNT and CDR2 YYREEE (reference sequence). For the CDR3, the DNA is TGTGCCAGCAGCTTGTACGGGACCGGGGAGCTGTTTTTT. This gives the protein CASSLYGTGELFF.

The chain carries TRBV7-8 and TRBJ2-1; tentative D call: TRBD2 (5 bases). With 5 bases removed from V and 6 bases from J, the gap between germline ends came to 14 bases. The CDR3 consists of 14 residues. Germline V gene data show CDR1 as SGHVS and CDR2 as FQNEAQ. In nucleotides, the CDR3 is TGTGCCAGCAGCCTTCGATTGCTAGCCAATGAGCAGTTCTTC. Its protein is CASSLRLLANEQFF.

A few counts support this clone. The CDR3 nucleotides are TGTGCCAGCAGGGTGTCGGGAGGGGCGTCTCGGGAGACCCAGTACTTC. This codes for CASRVSGGASRETQYF. V gene TRBV25-1 combines with J gene TRBJ2-5, with 8 bases fitting TRBD2. Germline V gene data show CDR1 as MGHDK and CDR2 as SYGVNS. The CDR3 runs to 16 residues. The V and J ends lost 6 bases and 5 bases, in that order; junction bases with no gene match: 14.

The CDR3 sequence is CASTTTNTGELFF. The CDR3 DNA reads as TGTGCCAGCACCACGACGAACACCGGGGAGCTGTTTTTT. The gene calls are TRBV6-5 and TRBJ2-2; D is ambiguous. The CDR3 is 13 residues long. With 7 bases removed from V and 0 bases from J, the gap between germline ends came to 6 bases. Germline V gives CDR1 MNHEY, CDR2 SVGAGI.

This chain connects TRBV5-1 to TRBJ2-7; 7 nucleotides align to TRBD2. After removal of 4 bases from V and 3 bases from J, the junction contained 4 bases not matched to a gene. The CDR3 consists of 13 residues. CDR1 and CDR2 (germline): SGHRS, YFSETQ. The CDR3 loop reads CASSPGGLYEQYF. CDR3 nucleotide sequence: TGCGCCAGCAGCCCGGGAGGACTCTACGAGCAGTACTTC.

This sequence joins TRBV9 and TRBJ2-3, with D hard to call. The CDR3 has 15 residues. V was clipped by 0 bases and J by 3 bases, with 11 bases between them. Germline V gives CDR1 SGDLS, CDR2 YYNGEE. The CDR3 sequence: CASSVGAVGTDTQYF. The CDR3, as DNA: TGTGCCAGCAGCGTAGGGGCAGTTGGTACAGATACGCAGTATTTT.

This clone was seen more than once but under ten times. The chain uses TRBV5-6 and TRBJ2-7; 9 nucleotides align to TRBD2. The CDR3 contains 15 residues. V shed 4 bases and J 4 bases; nucleotides not matched to a gene: 9. Germline loops: CDR1 SGHDT, CDR2 YYEEEE. The CDR3 DNA follows: TGTGCCAGCAGCCTCTTGGGACTAGCAGGGTACGAGCAGTACTTC. Amino acids: CASSLLGLAGYEQYF.

This clone appeared a single time. V usage is TRBV9 and J usage is TRBJ2-5, with D perhaps given as TRBD1 or TRBD2 (5 bases each). The CDR3 length is 13 residues. V lost 3 bases, J lost 5 bases, and 11 bases lay in between. The germline CDR1 and CDR2 sequences are SGDLS and YYNGEE. The CDR3 region is CASSERGRETQYF. In DNA form, the CDR3 reads TGTGCCAGCAGCGAAAGGGGACGGGAGACCCAGTACTTC.

The rearrangement links TRBV5-1 to TRBJ1-6; D might be TRBD1 (6 bases). Germline CDR1 and CDR2: SGHRS and YFSETQ. The CDR3 runs to 13 residues. V lost 4 bases and J 6 bases, leaving 8 bases between the germline ends. As DNA, the CDR3 is TGCGCCAGCAGCCCGGACAGTAATTCACCCCTCCACTTT. Its translation is CASSPDSNSPLHF.

This rearrangement joins TRBV12-3 or TRBV12-4 to TRBJ2-2, with D unclear. V lost 6 bases and J lost 5, with 7 bases in between. There are 12 residues in the CDR3. CDR3 sequence (DNA): TGTGCCAGCAGGCTAGAAACCGGGGAGCTGTTTTTT. Protein product: CASRLETGELFF.

V and J are TRBV7-6 and TRBJ2-1, with 11 nucleotides matching TRBD2. CDR3 length: 20 residues. Germline CDR1 and CDR2: SGHVS and FNYEAQ. The V and J ends lost 2 bases and 7 bases, in that order; junction bases with no gene match: 19. The CDR3 sequence: CASSLSLYSGRAFVINEQFF. CDR3 in DNA: TGTGCCAGCAGCTTAAGTCTCTATAGCGGGAGGGCCTTCGTGATAAATGAGCAGTTCTTC.